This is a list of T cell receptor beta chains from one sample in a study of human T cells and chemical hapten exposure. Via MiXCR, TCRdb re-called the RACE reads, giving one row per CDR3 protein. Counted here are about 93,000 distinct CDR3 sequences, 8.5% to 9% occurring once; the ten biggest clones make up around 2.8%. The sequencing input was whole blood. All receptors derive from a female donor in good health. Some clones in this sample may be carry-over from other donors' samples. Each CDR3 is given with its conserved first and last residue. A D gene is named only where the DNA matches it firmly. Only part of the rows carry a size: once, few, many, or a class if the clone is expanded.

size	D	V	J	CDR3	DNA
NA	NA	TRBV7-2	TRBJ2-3	CASSLSGRGSTDTQYF	TGTGCCAGCAGCTTGTCGGGTAGGGGGAGCACAGATACGCAGTATTTT
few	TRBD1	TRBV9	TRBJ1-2	CASSAGDSYGYTF	TGTGCCAGCAGCGCTGGGGACAGCTATGGCTACACCTTC
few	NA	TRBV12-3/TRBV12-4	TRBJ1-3	CASSKRTASSGNTIYF	TGTGCCAGCAGTAAGAGGACAGCTTCATCTGGAAACACCATATATTTT
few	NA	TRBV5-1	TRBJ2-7	CASTRTGEYDEQYF	TGCGCCAGCACTAGGACTGGGGAATACGACGAGCAGTACTTC
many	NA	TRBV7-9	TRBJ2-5	CASSPGHHFQETQYF	TGTGCCAGCAGCCCGGGACACCACTTTCAAGAGACCCAGTACTTC
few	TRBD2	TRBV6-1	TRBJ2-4	CASSEVAGGRNIQYF	TGTGCCAGCAGTGAAGTGGCGGGAGGTCGAAACATTCAGTACTTC
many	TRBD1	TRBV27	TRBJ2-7	CASSFEGALVYEQYF	TGTGCCAGCAGTTTCGAGGGGGCCCTCGTCTACGAGCAGTACTTC
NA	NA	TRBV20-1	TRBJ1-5	CSAREGQPQHF	TGCAGTGCTAGAGAGGGACAGCCCCAGCATTTT
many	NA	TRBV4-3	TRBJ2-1	CASSQEHSDEEQFF	TGCGCCAGCAGCCAAGAGCATTCGGACGAGGAGCAGTTCTTC
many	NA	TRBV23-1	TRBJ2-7	CASSQSGQEAYHEQYF	TGCGCCAGCAGTCAATCGGGGCAGGAAGCATACCACGAGCAGTACTTC
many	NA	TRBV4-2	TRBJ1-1	CASSLGQTNTEAFF	TGTGCCAGCAGCCTAGGACAGACGAACACTGAAGCTTTCTTT
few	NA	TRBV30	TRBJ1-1	CAWSAQHKEAFF	TGTGCCTGGAGTGCCCAACACAAGGAAGCTTTCTTT
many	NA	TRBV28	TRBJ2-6	CASGSGANVLTF	TGTGCCAGCGGGTCTGGGGCCAACGTCCTGACTTTC
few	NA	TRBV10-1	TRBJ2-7	CASFPGSYEQYF	TGCGCCTCCTTTCCCGGGTCCTACGAGCAGTACTTC
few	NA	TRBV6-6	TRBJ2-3	CASSSAVSTDTQYF	TGTGCCAGCAGTTCGGCAGTTAGCACAGATACGCAGTATTTT
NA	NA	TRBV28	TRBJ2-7	CASSPSRDNGEQYF	TGTGCCAGCAGCCCTTCCAGGGATAACGGCGAGCAGTACTTC
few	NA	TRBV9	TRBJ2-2	CASSGSGRASTGELFF	TGTGCCAGCAGCGGATCGGGCCGAGCGTCCACCGGGGAGCTGTTTTTT
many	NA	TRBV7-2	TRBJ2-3	CASSPRTEPSGDTQYF	TGTGCCAGCAGCCCGAGGACAGAGCCCAGTGGAGATACGCAGTATTTT
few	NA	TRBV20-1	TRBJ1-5	CSARGGADSNQPQHF	TGCAGTGCTAGGGGAGGGGCTGATAGCAATCAGCCCCAGCATTTT
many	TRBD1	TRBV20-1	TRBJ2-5	CSAKWTGQETQYF	TGCAGTGCCAAATGGACAGGACAAGAGACCCAGTACTTC
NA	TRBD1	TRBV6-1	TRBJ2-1	CASRPGQGNEQFF	TGTGCCAGCAGACCGGGACAGGGGAATGAGCAGTTCTTC
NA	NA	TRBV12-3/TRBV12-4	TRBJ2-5	CASSTGYETQYF	TGTGCCAGCAGCACAGGGTACGAGACCCAGTACTTC
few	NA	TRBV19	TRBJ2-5	CASSRRTDQETQYF	TGTGCCAGTAGTCGACGGACAGACCAAGAGACCCAGTACTTC
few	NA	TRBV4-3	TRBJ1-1	CASSQRLFTEAFF	TGCGCCAGCAGCCAACGTTTGTTCACTGAAGCTTTCTTT
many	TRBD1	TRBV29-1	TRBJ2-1	CSVEVGTGSSYNEQFF	TGCAGCGTTGAAGTCGGGACAGGGAGCTCCTACAATGAGCAGTTCTTC
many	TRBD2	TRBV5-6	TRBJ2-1	CASSLGAGGPSREQFF	TGTGCCAGCAGCTTGGGGGCGGGAGGGCCTTCCCGTGAGCAGTTCTTC
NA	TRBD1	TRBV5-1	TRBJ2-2	CASSSYPGTENTGELFF	TGCGCCAGCAGCTCATACCCCGGGACAGAGAACACCGGGGAGCTGTTTTTT
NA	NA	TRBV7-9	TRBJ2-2	CASSFETVTGELFF	TGTGCCAGCAGCTTTGAGACAGTCACCGGGGAGCTGTTTTTT
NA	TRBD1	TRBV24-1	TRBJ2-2	CATSPIQGQGDPAGELFF	TGTGCCACCAGTCCGATCCAAGGACAGGGAGATCCGGCCGGGGAGCTGTTTTTT
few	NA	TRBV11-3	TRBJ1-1	CASSFSRNTEAFF	TGTGCCAGCAGCTTCAGTCGGAACACTGAAGCTTTCTTT
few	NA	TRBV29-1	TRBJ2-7	CSVGPPEAALYEQYF	TGCAGCGTGGGGCCCCCCGAAGCGGCCCTCTACGAGCAGTACTTC
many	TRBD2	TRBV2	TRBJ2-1	CASSEAGRDGRVVKFF	TGTGCCAGCAGTGAAGCTGGGCGTGACGGGAGGGTCGTCAAGTTCTTC